A single sample is the source of the 9 T cell receptor beta chains below, sequenced in a study of vaccination effects on CD4 cells after COVID-19. Antigen-specific CD4+ T cells expanded by the ViraFEST assay with viral peptide pools were then sequenced. The culture ran for about 11 days, and then CD4+ T cells were isolated. Vaccine administered to participants consisted of two doses of either BNT162b2 or mRNA-1273. Using immunoSEQ multiplex PCR, the repertoire was profiled, and TCRdb retains in-frame clones only, with some absent. The data show 75,000 or so clones, with over 70% seen just once and 0.85% to 1.3% held by the top ten. No antigens are known for them. This material consisted of CD4+ T cells from PBMCs cultured with HCoV-OC43 spike peptides, taken after COVID-19 vaccination. Subset noted: HCoV-OC43 spike overlapping peptide pool stimulation. These receptors came from a human donor who received a COVID-19 vaccine.

The chain joins TRBV7-2 to TRBJ1-2, with TRBD1 matching 7 bases. This CDR3 spans 17 amino acids. The V gene end was trimmed by 5 bases and the J gene end by 5 bases; junction bases not matched to a gene: 17. Germline V gene lookup returns CDR1 SGHTA and CDR2 FQGNSA. The CDR3 spells CASSLVTAGTAQYGYTF. CDR3 sequence (DNA): TGTGCCAGCAGCCTAGTCACGGCTGGGACAGCTCAATATGGCTACACCTTC.

A single count supports this clone. The chain joins TRBV6-4 to TRBJ2-2, with 8 bases fitting TRBD1. The CDR3 has 13 amino acids. The germline V gene has CDR1 MRHNA and CDR2 SNTAGT. The ends lost 6 bases at V and 8 bases at J; junction bases unmatched: 5. The CDR3 is CASSGTGEGELFF. CDR3 coding DNA: TGTGCCAGCAGCGGGACAGGCGAAGGGGAGCTGTTTTTT.

The chain combines TRBV21-1 with TRBJ2-4; the table's D call, TRBD2, was not checked against the DNA. TRBV21-1 is recorded as a pseudogene. CDR3 length: 16 residues. The CDR3 DNA reads TGTGCCAGCAGCCTCCGACTAGCTGCATCCAAAAACATTCAGTACTTC. Protein: CASSLRLAASKNIQYF.

J is TRBJ2-1 and V is TRBV5-1; maybe TRBD2 (6 bases). With 7 bases removed from V and 0 bases from J, the gap between germline ends came to 17 bases. Germline CDR1 and CDR2: SGHRS and YFSETQ. This CDR3 has 16 amino acids. This CDR3 is CASGLGGANSYNEQFF. DNA for the CDR3: TGCGCCAGCGGTCTTGGCGGGGCGAACTCCTACAATGAGCAGTTCTTC.

The chain combines TRBV6-2 or TRBV6-3 with TRBJ2-1; TRBD2 matches 11 bases. CDR1 is MNHEY, CDR2 SVGEGT, per germline. The junction had 4 bases not matched to a gene; V was cut back by 4 bases and J by 2 bases. This CDR3 contains 16 residues. The CDR3 DNA is TGTGCCAGCAGTTCTCATAGCGGGGGGGCCTACAATGAGCAGTTCTTC. Encoded protein: CASSSHSGGAYNEQFF.

The V gene is TRBV3-1 (or the pseudogene TRBV3-2), the J gene TRBJ2-3; D not certain. The germline gives CDR1 LGHDT, CDR2 YNNKEL (reference sequence). This CDR3 has 12 residues. V was clipped by 4 bases and J by 0 bases, with 2 bases between them. The CDR3 DNA sequence: TGTGCCAGCAGCCTAAGCACAGATACGCAGTATTTT. It specifies CASSLSTDTQYF.

The table lists this clone with a count of one. This chain uses TRBV12-3 or TRBV12-4 with TRBJ2-1; 7 nucleotides align to TRBD2. V lost 5 bases to trimming and J lost 8 bases; unmatched junction nucleotides: 6. The CDR3 totals 13 residues. The CDR3 bases are TGTGCCAGCAGTACGAAACGGGAGGATGAGCAGTTCTTC. Protein product: CASSTKREDEQFF.

A word on this clone: The same CDR3 arises from other DNA sequences in this sample as well. This chain uses TRBV28 with TRBJ2-5, with 8 bases aligning to TRBD2. With V trimmed by 4 bases and J by 4 bases, 8 bases remained unmatched. The CDR3 spans 15 residues. Germline CDR1 and CDR2: MDHEN and SYDVKM. The CDR3 DNA follows: TGTGCCAGCAGTTCGGGAGGGGGTGGGAGAGAGACCCAGTACTTC. As protein: CASSSGGGGRETQYF.

The V call is TRBV7-8, the J call TRBJ2-3; D could derive from TRBD1 or TRBD2 (6 bases each). Germline V gives CDR1 SGHVS, CDR2 FQNEAQ. This CDR3 is 13 amino acids long. V gave up 2 bases and J gave up 6 bases, with 9 bases separating them. The CDR3 nucleotides read TGTGCCAGCAGCTTAATAGGGGGGGATACGCAGTATTTT. Translated: CASSLIGGDTQYF.